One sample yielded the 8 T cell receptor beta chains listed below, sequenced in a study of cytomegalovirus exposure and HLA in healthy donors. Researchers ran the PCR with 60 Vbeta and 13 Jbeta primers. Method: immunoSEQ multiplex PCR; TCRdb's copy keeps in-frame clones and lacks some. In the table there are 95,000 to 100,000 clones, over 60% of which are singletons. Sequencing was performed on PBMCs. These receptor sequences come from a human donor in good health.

The CDR3, as DNA: TGTGCCAGCAGCCTAAGCCCGGACAGGGGCTATGGCTACACCTTC. It yields the protein CASSLSPDRGYGYTF. The chain uses TRBV27 and TRBJ1-2; 9 bases match TRBD1. Germline lookup yields CDR1 MNHEY and CDR2 SMNVEV (reference sequence). CDR3 size: 15 residues. The ends lost 6 bases at V and 4 bases at J; junction bases unmatched: 9.

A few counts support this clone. The CDR3 sequence is CASSSPRFGNTEAFF. CDR3 bases: TGTGCCAGCAGTTCCCCGCGGTTCGGGAACACTGAAGCTTTCTTT. The chain joins TRBV6-5 to TRBJ1-1; no firm D call. The CDR3 sequence is 15 residues long. Germline CDR1 and CDR2: MNHEY and SVGAGI. Trimming cost V 4 bases and J 1 base, with 13 bases left between them.

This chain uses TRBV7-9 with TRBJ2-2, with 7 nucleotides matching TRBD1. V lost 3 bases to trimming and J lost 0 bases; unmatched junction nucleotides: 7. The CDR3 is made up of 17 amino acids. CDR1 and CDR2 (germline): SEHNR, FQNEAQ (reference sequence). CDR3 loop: CASSFKRQGPNTGELFF. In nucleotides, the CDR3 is TGTGCCAGCAGCTTTAAACGACAGGGTCCGAACACCGGGGAGCTGTTTTTT.

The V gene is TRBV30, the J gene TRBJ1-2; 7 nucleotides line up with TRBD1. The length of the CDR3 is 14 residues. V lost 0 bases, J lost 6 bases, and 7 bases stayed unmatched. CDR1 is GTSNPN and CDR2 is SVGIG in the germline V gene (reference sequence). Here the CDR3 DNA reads TGTGCCTGGAGTGTACTACCAGGGGGAGATGGCTACACCTTC. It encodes CAWSVLPGGDGYTF.

CDR3 region: CASSPTGQGTGELFF. The CDR3 bases are TGTGCCAGCAGCCCGACGGGACAGGGGACCGGGGAGCTGTTTTTT. The chain joins TRBV2 to TRBJ2-2; 10 positions match TRBD1. CDR3 length: 15 residues. The junction had 6 bases not matched to a gene; V was cut back by 6 bases and J by 5 bases. The V gene's germline CDR1 is SNHLY and CDR2 FYNNEI.

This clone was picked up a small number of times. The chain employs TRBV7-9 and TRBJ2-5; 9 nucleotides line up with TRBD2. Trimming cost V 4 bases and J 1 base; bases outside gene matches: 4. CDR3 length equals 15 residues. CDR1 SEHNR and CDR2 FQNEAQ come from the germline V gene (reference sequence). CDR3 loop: CASSSVGLAQETQYF. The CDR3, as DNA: TGTGCCAGCAGCTCTGTGGGACTAGCCCAAGAGACCCAGTACTTC.

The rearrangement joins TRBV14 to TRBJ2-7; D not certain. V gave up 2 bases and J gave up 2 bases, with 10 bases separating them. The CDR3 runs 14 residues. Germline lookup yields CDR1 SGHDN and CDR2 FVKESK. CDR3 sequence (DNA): TGTGCCAGCAGCCAAATCTCAGTACCCTACGAGCAGTACTTC. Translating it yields CASSQISVPYEQYF.

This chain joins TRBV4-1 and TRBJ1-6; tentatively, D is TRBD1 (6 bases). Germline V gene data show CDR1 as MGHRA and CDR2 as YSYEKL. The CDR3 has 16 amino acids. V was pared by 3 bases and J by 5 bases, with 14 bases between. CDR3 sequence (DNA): TGCGCCAGCAGCCAGGAAAAGGGGGTTAATAATTCACCCCTCCACTTT. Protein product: CASSQEKGVNNSPLHF.